This TCR beta chain was recovered during a study of cytomegalovirus exposure and HLA in healthy donors. General study points: Later analysis identified around 15,000 TCR beta sequences associated with HLA alleles, using a false discovery rate threshold of 0.05.

With V trimmed by 0 bases and J by 3 bases, 6 bases remained unmatched. Germline V gene data show CDR1 as SGHRS and CDR2 as YFSETQ. CDR3 length: 15 residues. To note about this clone: Its antigen is undetermined.

60 Vbeta and 13 Jbeta primers were used in PCR. Measured with immunoSEQ multiplex PCR; TCRdb has only the in-frame clones, and not every one. This sample carries around 150,000 clones, 70% to 85% of them seen once, and the ten largest clones take under 7.5%. The TCR comes from a man in his fifties or sixties in good health and CMV-seropositive. V and J are TRBV5-1 and TRBJ2-7; 7 bases map to TRBD1. Sequencing was performed on PBMCs. CDR3 amino acids: CASSLAGTVNYEQYF. DNA for the CDR3: TGCGCCAGCAGCTTGGCAGGGACAGTCAACTACGAGCAGTACTTC.